The clone carrying this T cell receptor (beta chain) occurred once. Produced via immunoSEQ multiplex PCR; TCRdb's table is partial and in-frame only. This repertoire shows 200,000 to 250,000 clones, more than 70% found once; its top ten account for roughly 2.5%. This entry is derived from a study of blood T cell repertoires in COVID-19. Germline-derived CDR1 and CDR2 are SGHVS and FNYEAQ. After removal of 0 bases from V and 0 bases from J, the junction contained 0 bases not matched to a gene. The length of the CDR3 is 17 residues. The sample comprised peripheral blood. The clonotype comes from a woman aged 55-75 years with acute or convalescent COVID-19. The chain uses TRBV7-6 and TRBJ2-6; 9 nucleotides match TRBD2. The CDR3 sequence is CASSLASGSSGANVLTF. The CDR3 DNA follows: TGTGCCAGCAGCTTAGCTAGCGGGAGCTCTGGGGCCAACGTCCTGACTTTC.